The 14 T cell receptor beta chains below come from one sample, sequenced in a study of cytomegalovirus exposure and HLA in healthy donors. The PCR ran on 60 Vbeta and 13 Jbeta primers. The protocol was immunoSEQ multiplex PCR, while the TCRdb copy is restricted to in-frame clones and leaves out a portion. In the table there are under 200,000 clones, about 84% of which are singletons. Source material: PBMCs. The receptor set was obtained from a man between 50 and 59 years old in good health and CMV-seronegative.

V and J are TRBV18 and TRBJ2-7; 7 nucleotides match TRBD1. This CDR3 spans 15 amino acids. Germline CDR1 reads KGHSH; CDR2 reads LQKENI. With V trimmed by 3 bases and J by 5 bases, 10 bases remained unmatched. DNA of the CDR3: TGTGCCAGCTCACCCGGACAGGTAAGGATCGACGAGCAGTACTTC. Translated, it gives CASSPGQVRIDEQYF.

In its sample, this clone was seen a few times. V gene TRBV7-8 combines with J gene TRBJ1-2; D is unresolved. With 0 bases removed from V and 8 bases from J, the gap between germline ends came to 13 bases. Germline CDR1 SGHVS, CDR2 FQNEAQ. This CDR3 contains 14 residues. Here the CDR3 DNA reads TGTGCCAGCAGCTTAGCAGGTCTGGCGGGGGGCTACACCTTC. Translated, it gives CASSLAGLAGGYTF.

The chain employs TRBV6-5 and TRBJ1-1; D not certain. In germline, CDR1 is MNHEY, CDR2 SVGAGI. The CDR3 extends over 12 amino acids. V was pared by 9 bases and J by 3 bases, with 11 bases between. The CDR3 bases are TGTGCCAGTGCGGGCACACACACTGAAGCTTTCTTT. It codes for CASAGTHTEAFF.

This clone was found a few times. V and J are TRBV14 and TRBJ1-1, with D perhaps TRBD1 (5 bases). V dropped 0 bases and J dropped 1 base, with 18 bases sitting between them. CDR1 is SGHDN, CDR2 FVKESK, per germline. CDR3 length: 18 residues. The CDR3 reads CASSQDFGRAAANTEAFF. In DNA, the CDR3 is TGTGCCAGCAGCCAAGATTTTGGCAGGGCCGCCGCGAACACTGAAGCTTTCTTT.

This rearrangement joins TRBV6-1 to TRBJ2-2, with D tentatively TRBD1 (5 bases). The ends were cut back, 7 bases at V and 1 base at J, with 10 bases in the middle. The germline CDR1 and CDR2 sequences are MNHNS and SASEGT. This CDR3 has 14 residues. This CDR3 is CASTRTRNTGELFF. The CDR3 nucleotides are TGTGCCAGCACCAGGACAAGGAACACCGGGGAGCTGTTTTTT.

This clone was observed once. This rearrangement joins TRBV29-1 to TRBJ2-2; D is possibly TRBD1 (5 bases). CDR1 and CDR2 from the germline V gene are SQVTM and ANQGSEA. V shed 2 bases and J shed 0 bases, with 10 bases lying between them. The CDR3 contains 15 residues. The CDR3 coding sequence is TGCAGCGTTGAACCTTTAGGGGCGAACACCGGGGAGCTGTTTTTT. This sequence encodes CSVEPLGANTGELFF.

The V and J genes are TRBV4-1 and TRBJ2-5; 9 bases map to TRBD2. Per germline, CDR1 MGHRA and CDR2 YSYEKL. There are 16 residues in the CDR3. After removal of 0 bases from V and 4 bases from J, the junction contained 6 bases not matched to a gene. This CDR3 is CASSQDRAGGPETQYF. The CDR3 DNA reads as TGCGCCAGCAGCCAAGATCGGGCGGGGGGGCCAGAGACCCAGTACTTC.

This sequence joins TRBV19 and TRBJ2-1; 8 bases match TRBD2. The junction had 13 bases not matched to a gene; V was cut back by 8 bases and J by 7 bases. The V gene's germline CDR1 is LNHDA and CDR2 SQIVND (reference sequence). The CDR3 consists of 15 residues. The DNA for the CDR3 is TGTGCCAGTCGTAACGGGGGGGCCTCAGCGAATGAGCAGTTCTTC. Translating gives CASRNGGASANEQFF.

Worth noting for this clone: Other DNA sequences from this sample encode an identical CDR3 as well. The rearrangement joins TRBV27 to TRBJ1-2; 8 bases align to TRBD1. This CDR3 comprises 14 residues. The germline gives CDR1 MNHEY, CDR2 SMNVEV (reference sequence). Trimming removed 5 bases from V and 5 bases from J; junction bases left unmatched: 7. The DNA for the CDR3 is TGTGCCAGCAGTCCCGGACAGGGAGGATATGGCTACACCTTC. It encodes CASSPGQGGYGYTF.

The V and J genes are TRBV14 and TRBJ1-2, with D possibly TRBD1 on 5 matching bases. This CDR3 contains 14 residues. Looked up from germline, CDR1 is SGHDN and CDR2 is FVKESK. Trimming took 1 base from V and 3 from J, leaving 9 bases between them. CDR3 sequence: CASSQGDSYYGYTF. The CDR3 nucleotides are TGTGCCAGCAGCCAAGGCGACAGTTACTATGGCTACACCTTC.

There are a few counts of this clone. The CDR3 sequence: CASSAGQVSGNTIYF. DNA for the CDR3: TGTGCCAGTAGTGCAGGACAGGTCTCTGGAAACACCATATATTTT. The J gene is TRBJ1-3, the V gene TRBV19; 7 bases line up with TRBD1. The germline gives CDR1 LNHDA, CDR2 SQIVND (reference sequence). Trimming at V came to 5 bases and at J to 0 bases, leaving 4 bases not matched to a gene. There are 15 residues in the CDR3.

At least ten counts were recorded for this clone. This chain uses TRBV4-1 with TRBJ1-2, with D possibly matching TRBD1 (5 bases). Trimming cost V 4 bases and J 0 bases, with 21 bases left between them. The CDR3 has 18 amino acids. The germline V gene encodes CDR1 MGHRA and CDR2 YSYEKL. In DNA form, the CDR3 reads TGCGCCAGCAGCCTACGGCAGGGTATCGGCCCGTCTAACTATGGCTACACCTTC. As protein: CASSLRQGIGPSNYGYTF.

As DNA, the CDR3 is TGCGCCAGCAGTCAATCCGGAGCAGCCTACAATGAGCAGTTCTTC. Its protein is CASSQSGAAYNEQFF. V usage is TRBV23-1 and J usage is TRBJ2-1, with unresolved D. TRBV23-1 is identified as an open reading frame with a role that is uncertain. V lost 0 bases, J lost 2 bases, and 8 bases lay in between. This CDR3 is 15 amino acids long.

Here the CDR3 reads CASSQSGRGDQPQHF. The DNA for the CDR3 is TGTGCCAGCAGCCAATCCGGCAGGGGCGATCAGCCCCAGCATTTT. This sequence joins TRBV16 and TRBJ1-5, with a weak D call TRBD1 (6 bases). Trimming removed 0 bases at V and 5 bases at J, with 11 bases between. CDR1 and CDR2 (germline): KGHSY, FQNENV. The CDR3 sequence is 15 residues long.